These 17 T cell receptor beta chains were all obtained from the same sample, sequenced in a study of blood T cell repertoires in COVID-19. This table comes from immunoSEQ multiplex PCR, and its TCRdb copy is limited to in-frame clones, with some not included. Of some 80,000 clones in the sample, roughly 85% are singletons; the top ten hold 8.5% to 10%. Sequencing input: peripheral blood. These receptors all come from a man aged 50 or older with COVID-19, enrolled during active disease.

CDR3 nucleotide sequence: TGTGCCAGCCTTGGGGGGGGCTACGAGCAGTACTTC. This sequence encodes CASLGGGYEQYF. The chain has TRBV28 and TRBJ2-7; 7 bases are a match to TRBD2. The junction had 4 bases not matched to a gene; V was cut back by 8 bases and J by 3 bases. The length of the CDR3 is 12 residues. CDR1 and CDR2 (germline): MDHEN, SYDVKM.

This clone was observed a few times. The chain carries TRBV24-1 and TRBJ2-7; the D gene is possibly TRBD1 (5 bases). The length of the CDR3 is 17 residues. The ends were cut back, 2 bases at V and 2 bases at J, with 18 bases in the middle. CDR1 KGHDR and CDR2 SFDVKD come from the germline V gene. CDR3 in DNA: TGTGCCACCAGTGATTCCGGGTCCTCTTGGGGCCCCTACGAGCAGTACTTC. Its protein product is CATSDSGSSWGPYEQYF.

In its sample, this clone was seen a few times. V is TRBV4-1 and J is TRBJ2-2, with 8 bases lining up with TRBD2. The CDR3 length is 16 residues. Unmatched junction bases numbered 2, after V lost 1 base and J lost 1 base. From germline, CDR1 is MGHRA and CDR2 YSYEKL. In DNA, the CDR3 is TGCGCCAGCAGCCAAGGGACTAGCTGGAACACCGGGGAGCTGTTTTTT. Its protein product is CASSQGTSWNTGELFF.

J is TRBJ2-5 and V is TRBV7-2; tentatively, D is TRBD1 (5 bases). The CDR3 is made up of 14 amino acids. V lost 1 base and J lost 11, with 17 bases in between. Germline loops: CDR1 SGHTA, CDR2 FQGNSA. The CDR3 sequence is CASSLGGRSSPQYF. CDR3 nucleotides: TGTGCCAGCAGCTTAGGGGGCCGGAGCAGCCCACAGTACTTC.

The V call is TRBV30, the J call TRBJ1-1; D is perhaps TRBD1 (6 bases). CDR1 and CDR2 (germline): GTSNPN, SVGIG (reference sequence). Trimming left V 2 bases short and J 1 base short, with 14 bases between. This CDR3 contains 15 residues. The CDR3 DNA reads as TGTGCCTGGAGTCCAACTCCGACAGGGAACACTGAAGCTTTCTTT. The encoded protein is CAWSPTPTGNTEAFF.

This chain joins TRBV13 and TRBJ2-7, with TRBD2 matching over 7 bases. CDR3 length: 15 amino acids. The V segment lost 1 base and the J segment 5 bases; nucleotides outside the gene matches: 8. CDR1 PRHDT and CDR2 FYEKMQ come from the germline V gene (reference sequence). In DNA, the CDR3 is TGTGCCAGCAGCTTAGTGGGGGGGAATAAGGACGAGCAGTACTTC. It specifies CASSLVGGNKDEQYF.

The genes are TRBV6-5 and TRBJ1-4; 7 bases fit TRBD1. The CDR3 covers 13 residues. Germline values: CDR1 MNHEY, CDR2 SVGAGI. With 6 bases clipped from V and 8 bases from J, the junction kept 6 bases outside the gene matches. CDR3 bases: TGTGCCAGCAGCCATCGACAGGGCGAAAAACTGTTTTTT. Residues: CASSHRQGEKLFF.

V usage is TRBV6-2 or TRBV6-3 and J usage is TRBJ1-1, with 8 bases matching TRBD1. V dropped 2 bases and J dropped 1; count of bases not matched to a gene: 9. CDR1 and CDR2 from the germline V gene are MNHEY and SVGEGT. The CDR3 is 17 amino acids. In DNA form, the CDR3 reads TGTGCCAGCAGTTACGAGGCAGGGGGCGTGGGGAACACTGAAGCTTTCTTT. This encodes CASSYEAGGVGNTEAFF.

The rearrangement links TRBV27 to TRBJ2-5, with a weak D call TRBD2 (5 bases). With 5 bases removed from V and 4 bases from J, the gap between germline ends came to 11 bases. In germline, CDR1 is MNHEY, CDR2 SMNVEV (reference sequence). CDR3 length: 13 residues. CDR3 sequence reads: CASSLAWGETQYF. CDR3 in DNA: TGTGCCAGCAGTCTAGCTTGGGGAGAGACCCAGTACTTC.

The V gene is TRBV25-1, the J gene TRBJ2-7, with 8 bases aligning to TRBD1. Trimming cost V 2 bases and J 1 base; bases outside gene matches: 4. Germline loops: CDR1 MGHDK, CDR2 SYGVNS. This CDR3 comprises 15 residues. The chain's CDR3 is CASSEPGQVSYEQYF. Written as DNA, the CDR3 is TGTGCCAGCAGTGAACCGGGACAGGTATCCTACGAGCAGTACTTC.

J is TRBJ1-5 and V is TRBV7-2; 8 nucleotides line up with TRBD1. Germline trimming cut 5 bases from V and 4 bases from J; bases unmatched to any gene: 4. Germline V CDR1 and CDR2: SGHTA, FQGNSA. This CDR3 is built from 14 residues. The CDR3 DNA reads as TGTGCCAGCAGCAAGGACAGGGTTAATCAGCCCCAGCATTTT. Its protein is CASSKDRVNQPQHF.

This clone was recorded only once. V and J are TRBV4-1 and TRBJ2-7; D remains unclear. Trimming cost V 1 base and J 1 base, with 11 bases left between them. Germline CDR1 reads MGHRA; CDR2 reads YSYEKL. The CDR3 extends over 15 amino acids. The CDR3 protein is CASSQGATGSYEQYF. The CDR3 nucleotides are TGCGCCAGCAGCCAAGGAGCGACGGGTTCCTACGAGCAGTACTTC.

CDR3 DNA sequence: TGTGCCTGGAGAGGAGTAGCGGGAAACTACGAGCAGTACTTC. Residues: CAWRGVAGNYEQYF. This chain joins TRBV30 and TRBJ2-7; 8 nucleotides line up with TRBD2. The CDR3 is made up of 14 amino acids. CDR1 and CDR2 from the germline V gene are GTSNPN and SVGIG (reference sequence). J was trimmed by 3 bases and V by 3 bases; bases with no gene match: 7.

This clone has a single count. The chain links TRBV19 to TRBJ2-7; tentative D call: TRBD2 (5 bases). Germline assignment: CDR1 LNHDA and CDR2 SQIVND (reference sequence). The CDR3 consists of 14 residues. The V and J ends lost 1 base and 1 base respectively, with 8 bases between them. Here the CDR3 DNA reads TGTGCCAGTAGTATAGGTGGCGGGTCCTACGAGCAGTACTTC. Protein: CASSIGGGSYEQYF.

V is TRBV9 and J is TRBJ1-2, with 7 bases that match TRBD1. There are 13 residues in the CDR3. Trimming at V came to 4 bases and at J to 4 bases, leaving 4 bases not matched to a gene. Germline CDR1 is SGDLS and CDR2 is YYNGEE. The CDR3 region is CASSPTGTYGYTF. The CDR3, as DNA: TGTGCCAGCAGCCCGACAGGGACCTATGGCTACACCTTC.

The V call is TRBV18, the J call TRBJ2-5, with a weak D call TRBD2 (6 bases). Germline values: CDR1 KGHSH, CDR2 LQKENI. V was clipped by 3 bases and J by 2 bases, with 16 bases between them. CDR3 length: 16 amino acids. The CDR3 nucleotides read TGTGCCAGCTCACCTTTAGGTGGAGGGGTACAAGAGACCCAGTACTTC. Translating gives CASSPLGGGVQETQYF.

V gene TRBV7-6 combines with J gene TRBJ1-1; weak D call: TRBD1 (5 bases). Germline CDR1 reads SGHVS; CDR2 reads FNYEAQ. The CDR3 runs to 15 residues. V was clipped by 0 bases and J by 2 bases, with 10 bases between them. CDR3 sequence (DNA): TGTGCCAGCAGCTTAGCGGGGGGATCTAACACTGAAGCTTTCTTT. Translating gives CASSLAGGSNTEAFF.